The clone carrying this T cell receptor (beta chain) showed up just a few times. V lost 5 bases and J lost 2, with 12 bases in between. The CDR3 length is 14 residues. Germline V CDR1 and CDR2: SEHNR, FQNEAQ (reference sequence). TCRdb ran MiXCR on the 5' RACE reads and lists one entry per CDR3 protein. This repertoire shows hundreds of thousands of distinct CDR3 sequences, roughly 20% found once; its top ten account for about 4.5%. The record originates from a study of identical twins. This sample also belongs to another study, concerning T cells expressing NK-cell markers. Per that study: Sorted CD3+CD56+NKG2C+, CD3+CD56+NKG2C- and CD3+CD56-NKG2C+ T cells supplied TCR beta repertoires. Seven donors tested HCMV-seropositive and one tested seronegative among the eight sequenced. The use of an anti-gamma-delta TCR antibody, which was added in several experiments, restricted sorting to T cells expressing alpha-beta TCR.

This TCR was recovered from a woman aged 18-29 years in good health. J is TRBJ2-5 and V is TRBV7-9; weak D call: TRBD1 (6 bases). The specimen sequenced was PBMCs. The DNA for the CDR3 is TGTGCCAGCAGCGGTCCGACAGGTCAAGAGACCCAGTACTTC. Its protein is CASSGPTGQETQYF.